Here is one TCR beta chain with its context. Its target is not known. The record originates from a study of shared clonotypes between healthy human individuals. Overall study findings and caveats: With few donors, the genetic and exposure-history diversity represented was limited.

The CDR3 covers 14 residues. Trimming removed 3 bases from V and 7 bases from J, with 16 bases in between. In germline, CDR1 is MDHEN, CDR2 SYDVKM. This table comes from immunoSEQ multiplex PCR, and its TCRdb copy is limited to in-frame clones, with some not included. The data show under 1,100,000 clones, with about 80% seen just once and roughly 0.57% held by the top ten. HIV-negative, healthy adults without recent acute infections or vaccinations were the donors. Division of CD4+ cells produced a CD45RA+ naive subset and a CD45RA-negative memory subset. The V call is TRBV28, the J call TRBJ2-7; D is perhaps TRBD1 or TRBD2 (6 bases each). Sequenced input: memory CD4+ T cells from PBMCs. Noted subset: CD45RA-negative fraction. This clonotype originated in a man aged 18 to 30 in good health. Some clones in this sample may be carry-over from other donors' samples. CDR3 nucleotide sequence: TGTGCCAGCAGTTTCCGGGACACCGGAGGGGAGCAGTACTTC. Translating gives CASSFRDTGGEQYF.